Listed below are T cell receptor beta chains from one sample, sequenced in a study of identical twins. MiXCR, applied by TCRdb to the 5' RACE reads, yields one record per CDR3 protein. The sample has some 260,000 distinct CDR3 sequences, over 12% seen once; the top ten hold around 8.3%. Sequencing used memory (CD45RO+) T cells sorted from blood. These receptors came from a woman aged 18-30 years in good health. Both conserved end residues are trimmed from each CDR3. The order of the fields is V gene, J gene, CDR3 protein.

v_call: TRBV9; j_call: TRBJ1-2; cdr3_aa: ASSADGQGNYGYT
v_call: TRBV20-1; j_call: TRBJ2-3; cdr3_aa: SAPNPTSGRDTQY
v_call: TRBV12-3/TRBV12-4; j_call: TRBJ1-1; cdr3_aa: ASSPQALNTEAF
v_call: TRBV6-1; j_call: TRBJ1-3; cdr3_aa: ASSRTGLGNTIY
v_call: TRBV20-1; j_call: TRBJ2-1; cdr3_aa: SADGGGPYNEQF
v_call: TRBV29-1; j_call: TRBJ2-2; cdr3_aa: SVGQGANTGELF
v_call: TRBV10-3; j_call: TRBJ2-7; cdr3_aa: AISPAPLGDEQY
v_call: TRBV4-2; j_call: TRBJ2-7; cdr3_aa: ASSPLAAGETYEQY
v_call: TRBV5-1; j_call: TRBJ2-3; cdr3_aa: ASSTTGAGDTQY
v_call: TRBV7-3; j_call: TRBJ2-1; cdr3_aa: ASSEDGSYNEQF
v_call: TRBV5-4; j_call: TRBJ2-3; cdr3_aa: ASSFRTGGAGTDTQY
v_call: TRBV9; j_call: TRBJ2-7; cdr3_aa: ASSVEGRAYEQY
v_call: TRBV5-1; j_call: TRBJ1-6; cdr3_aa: ASSLIGDYNSPLH
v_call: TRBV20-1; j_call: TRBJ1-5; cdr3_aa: SATRGPGNQPQH
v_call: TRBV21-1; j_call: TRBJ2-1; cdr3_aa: ASSHRTRCGEQF
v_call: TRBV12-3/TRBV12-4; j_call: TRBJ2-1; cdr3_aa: ASGPSGTGVNEQF
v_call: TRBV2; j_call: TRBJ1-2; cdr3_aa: ASSDRGGQDGYT
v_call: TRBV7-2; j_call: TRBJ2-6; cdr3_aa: ASSWTSGANVLT
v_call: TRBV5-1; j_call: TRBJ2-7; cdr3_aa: ASRAGGLTYEQY
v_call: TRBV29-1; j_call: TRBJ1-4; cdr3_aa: SAGEGANEKLF
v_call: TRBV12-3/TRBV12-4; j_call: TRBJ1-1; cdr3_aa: ASSLQTGKTEAF
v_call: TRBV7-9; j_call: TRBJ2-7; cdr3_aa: ASSLSAATYEQY
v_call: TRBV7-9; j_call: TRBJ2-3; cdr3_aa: ASSPTSGSADTQY
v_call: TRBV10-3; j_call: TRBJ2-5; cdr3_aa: AISATSGGRETQY
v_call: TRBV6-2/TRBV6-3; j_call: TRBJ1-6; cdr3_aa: AGRTGGFSPLH
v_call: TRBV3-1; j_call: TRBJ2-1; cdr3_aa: ATNRGTNYNEQF
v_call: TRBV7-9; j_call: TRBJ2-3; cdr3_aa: ASSLRGGDTDTQY
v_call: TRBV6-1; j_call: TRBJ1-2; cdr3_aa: ASRARGTAYGYT
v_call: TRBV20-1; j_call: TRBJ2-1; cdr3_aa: SAISGRWLYEQF
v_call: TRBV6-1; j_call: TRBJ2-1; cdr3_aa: ASSEVRQYNEQF
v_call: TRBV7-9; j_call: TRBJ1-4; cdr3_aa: ASSGRGVDEKLF